Detailed here is one T cell receptor (beta chain). Its antigen is not known. This entry comes from a study of blood T cells in healthy people across ages. Findings and caveats of the study: Diversity was higher, and naive CD4+ cells more numerous, in long-lived donors than in aged donors.

All donors came from Russia, were Caucasian and healthy, and spanned ages roughly 6 to 95. Then a second PCR, running about 6 to 12 cycles, was carried out with a sample-barcoded 5' primer and a J-beta primer mix. Each CDR3 protein gets one entry after TCRdb re-called the 5' RACE reads with MiXCR. The sample holds 800,000 to 1,300,000 distinct CDR3 sequences, approximately 25% seen once. Trimming took 3 bases from V and 8 from J, leaving 5 bases between them. Per the germline V gene, CDR1 is SNHLY and CDR2 is FYNNEI. This CDR3 comprises 11 residues. These same records also appear under a second study, on T cells of mothers and their children.

The source material was blood. The chain combines TRBV2 with TRBJ2-4; D ambiguous. This TCR was recovered from a girl aged 2-10 years in good health. The CDR3 loop is CASSDSDIQYF. DNA of the CDR3: TGTGCCAGCAGTGACTCGGACATTCAGTACTTC.